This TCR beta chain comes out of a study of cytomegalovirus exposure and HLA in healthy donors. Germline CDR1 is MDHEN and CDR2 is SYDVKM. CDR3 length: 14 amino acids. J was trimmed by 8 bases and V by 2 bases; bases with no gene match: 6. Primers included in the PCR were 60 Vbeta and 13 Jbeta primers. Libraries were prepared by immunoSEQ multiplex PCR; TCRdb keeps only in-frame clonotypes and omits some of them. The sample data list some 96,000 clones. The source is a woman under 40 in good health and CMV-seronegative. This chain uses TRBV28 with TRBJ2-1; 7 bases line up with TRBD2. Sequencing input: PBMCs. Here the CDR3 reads CASSLGGSRDEQFF. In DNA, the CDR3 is TGTGCCAGCAGTTTAGGCGGGAGTCGAGATGAGCAGTTCTTC.